This T cell receptor (beta chain) was observed in a study of T cells in Graves' hyperthyroidism and ophthalmopathy. Amplification of TCR beta CDR3 regions used RNA as the template. When the TCR CDR3 underwent first-round RT-PCR, the HTBI primer set was used. TCRdb reprocessed the multiplex PCR reads via MiXCR and lists one record per CDR3 protein. The repertoire includes 600,000 to 750,000 distinct CDR3 sequences, 15% to 20% of them detected once, and about 16% sits in the top ten. This clonotype was recorded a few times. The germline V gene encodes CDR1 MDHEN and CDR2 SYDVKM. This CDR3 comprises 14 residues. V dropped 3 bases and J dropped 2 bases, with 8 bases sitting between them.

Sequences were obtained from blood. This receptor was identified in a man aged 50 to 59 with Graves' hyperthyroidism. The chain is built from TRBV28 and TRBJ1-5, with no clear D. This chain's CDR3 is CASSFSFGNQPQHF. The CDR3 DNA sequence: TGTGCCAGCAGTTTCAGCTTTGGCAATCAGCCCCAGCATTTT. The full variable domain, in which reference TRBV28 and TRBJ1-5 provide the parts outside the CDR3, is DVKVTQSSRYLVKRTGEKVFLECVQDMDHENMFWYRQDPGLGLRLIYFSYDVKMKEKGDIPEGYSVSREKKERFSLILESASTNQTSMYLCASSFSFGNQPQHFGDGTRLSIL.